Given below is one TCR beta chain in context. The junction had 5 bases not matched to a gene; V was cut back by 3 bases and J by 5 bases. The length of the CDR3 is 14 residues. The germline gives CDR1 SQVTM, CDR2 ANQGSEA. This sample stems from a study of blood T cell repertoires in COVID-19. The data were produced by immunoSEQ multiplex PCR, yet TCRdb's version contains in-frame clones alone and is incomplete. In the table there are approximately 23,000 clones, 70% to 90% of which are singletons. The sequenced sample was peripheral blood. This sequence joins TRBV29-1 and TRBJ1-4, with 8 bases lining up with TRBD1. The sequence derives from a woman older than 75 with active COVID-19. DNA for the CDR3: TGCAGCGTTGAGGGGACAGGTCCCAATGAAAAACTGTTTTTT. This encodes CSVEGTGPNEKLFF.